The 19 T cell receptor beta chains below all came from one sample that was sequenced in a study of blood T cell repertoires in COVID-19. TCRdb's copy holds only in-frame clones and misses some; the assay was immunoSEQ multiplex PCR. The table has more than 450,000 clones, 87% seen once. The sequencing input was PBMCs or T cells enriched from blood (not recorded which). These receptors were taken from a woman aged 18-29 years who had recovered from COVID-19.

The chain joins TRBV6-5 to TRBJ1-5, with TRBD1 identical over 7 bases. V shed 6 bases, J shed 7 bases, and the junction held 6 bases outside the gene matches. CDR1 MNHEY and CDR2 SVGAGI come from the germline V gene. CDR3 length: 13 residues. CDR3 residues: CASSPDRQQPQHF. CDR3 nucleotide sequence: TGTGCCAGCAGCCCGGACAGGCAACAGCCCCAGCATTTT.

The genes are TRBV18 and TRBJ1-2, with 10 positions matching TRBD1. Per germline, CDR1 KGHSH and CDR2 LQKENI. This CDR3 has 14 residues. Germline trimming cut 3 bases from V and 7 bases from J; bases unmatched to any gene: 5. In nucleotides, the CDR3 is TGTGCCAGCTCACCGGGGACAGGGGATCGTGGCTACACCTTC. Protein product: CASSPGTGDRGYTF. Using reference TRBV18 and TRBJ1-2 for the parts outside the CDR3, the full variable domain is NAGVMQNPRHLVRRRGQEARLRCSPMKGHSHVYWYRQLPEEGLKFMVYLQKENIIDESGMPKERFSAEFPKEGPSILRIQQVVRGDSAAYFCASSPGTGDRGYTFGSGTRLTVV.

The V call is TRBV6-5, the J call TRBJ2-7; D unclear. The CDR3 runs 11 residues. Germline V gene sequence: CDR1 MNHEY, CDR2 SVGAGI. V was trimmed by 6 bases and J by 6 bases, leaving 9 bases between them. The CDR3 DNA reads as TGTGCCAGCAGGAATAGAGGCGAGCAGTACTTC. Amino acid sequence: CASRNRGEQYF.

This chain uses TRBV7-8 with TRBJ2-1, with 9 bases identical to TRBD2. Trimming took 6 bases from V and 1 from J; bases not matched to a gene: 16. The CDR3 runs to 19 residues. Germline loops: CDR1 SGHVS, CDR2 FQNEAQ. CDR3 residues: CASSSALIAGVVSYNEQFF. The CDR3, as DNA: TGTGCCAGCAGTTCCGCTCTGATAGCGGGGGTAGTGTCCTACAATGAGCAGTTCTTC.

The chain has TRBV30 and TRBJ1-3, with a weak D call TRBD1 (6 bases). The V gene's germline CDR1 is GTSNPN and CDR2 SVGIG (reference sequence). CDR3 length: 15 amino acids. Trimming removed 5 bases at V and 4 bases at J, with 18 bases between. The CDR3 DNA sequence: TGTGCCTGGGGGGGGCCGTGGAGGGGAGGAAACACCATATATTTT. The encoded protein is CAWGGPWRGGNTIYF.

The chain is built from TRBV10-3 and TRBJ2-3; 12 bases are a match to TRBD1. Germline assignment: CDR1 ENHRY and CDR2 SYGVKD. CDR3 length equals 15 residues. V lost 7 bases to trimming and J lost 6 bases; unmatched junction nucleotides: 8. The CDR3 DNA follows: TGTGCCATCAAGGGGGACAGGGGGCTGTATGATACGCAGTATTTT. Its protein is CAIKGDRGLYDTQYF.

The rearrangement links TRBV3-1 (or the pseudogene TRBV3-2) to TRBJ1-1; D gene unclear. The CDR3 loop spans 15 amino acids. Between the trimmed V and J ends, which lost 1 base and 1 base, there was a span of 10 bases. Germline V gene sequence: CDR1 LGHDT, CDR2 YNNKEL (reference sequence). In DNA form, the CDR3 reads TGTGCCAGCAGCCAAGGATTTTCGGGGAACACTGAAGCTTTCTTT. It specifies CASSQGFSGNTEAFF.

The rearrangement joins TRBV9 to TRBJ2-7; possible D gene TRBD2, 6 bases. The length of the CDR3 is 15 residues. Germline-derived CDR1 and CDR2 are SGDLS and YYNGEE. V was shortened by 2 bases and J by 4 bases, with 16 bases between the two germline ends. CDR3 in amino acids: CASSVLPGLPYEQYF. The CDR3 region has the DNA TGTGCCAGCAGCGTTCTACCGGGACTCCCTTACGAGCAGTACTTC.

In DNA, the CDR3 is TGTGCCAGCAGCCCGATGACAGGAACTAGGGACACTGAAGCTTTCTTT. Encoded protein: CASSPMTGTRDTEAFF. The J gene is TRBJ1-1, the V gene TRBV3-1 (or the pseudogene TRBV3-2); a possible D gene is TRBD1 (6 bases). CDR3 length equals 16 residues. Germline-derived CDR1 and CDR2 are LGHDT and YNNKEL (reference sequence). The ends were cut back, 4 bases at V and 3 bases at J, with 18 bases in the middle.

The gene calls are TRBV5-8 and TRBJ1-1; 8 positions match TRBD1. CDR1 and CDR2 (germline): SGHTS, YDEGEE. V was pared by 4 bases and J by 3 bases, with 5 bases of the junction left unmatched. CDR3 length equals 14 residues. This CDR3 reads CASSAGGAHTEAFF. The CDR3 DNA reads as TGTGCCAGCAGCGCAGGGGGCGCGCACACTGAAGCTTTCTTT.

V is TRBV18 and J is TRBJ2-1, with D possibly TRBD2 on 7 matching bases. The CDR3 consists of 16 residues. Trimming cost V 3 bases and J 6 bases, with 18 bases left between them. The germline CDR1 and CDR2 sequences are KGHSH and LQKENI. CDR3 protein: CASSPEAAGAVNEQFF. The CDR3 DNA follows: TGTGCCAGCTCACCTGAAGCCGCGGGGGCGGTCAATGAGCAGTTCTTC.

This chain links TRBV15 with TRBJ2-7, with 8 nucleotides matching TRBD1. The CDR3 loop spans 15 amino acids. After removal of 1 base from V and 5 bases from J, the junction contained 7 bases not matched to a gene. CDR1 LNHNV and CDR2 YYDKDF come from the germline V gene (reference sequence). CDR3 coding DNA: TGTGCCACCAGCAGAGTGGCAGGGGGCGACGACGAGCAGTACTTC. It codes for CATSRVAGGDDEQYF.

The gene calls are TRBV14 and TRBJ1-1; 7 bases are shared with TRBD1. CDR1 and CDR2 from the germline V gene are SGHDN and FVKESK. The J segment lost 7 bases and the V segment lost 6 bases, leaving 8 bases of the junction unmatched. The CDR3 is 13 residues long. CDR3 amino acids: CASRKQGVGEAFF. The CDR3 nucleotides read TGTGCCAGCAGGAAGCAGGGGGTAGGTGAAGCTTTCTTT.

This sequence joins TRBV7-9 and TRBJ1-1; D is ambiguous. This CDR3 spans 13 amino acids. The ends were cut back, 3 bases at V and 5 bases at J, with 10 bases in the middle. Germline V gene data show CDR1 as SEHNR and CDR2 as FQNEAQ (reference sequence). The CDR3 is CASSFDTGTEAFF. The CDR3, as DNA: TGTGCCAGCAGCTTTGACACGGGGACTGAAGCTTTCTTT.

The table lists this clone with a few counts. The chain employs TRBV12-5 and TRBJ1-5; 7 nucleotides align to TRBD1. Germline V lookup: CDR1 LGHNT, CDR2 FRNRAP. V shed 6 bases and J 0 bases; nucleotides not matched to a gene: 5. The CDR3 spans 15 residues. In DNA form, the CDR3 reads TGTGCTAGTGGCCCGACAGGGAATAGCAATCAGCCCCAGCATTTT. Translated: CASGPTGNSNQPQHF.

The CDR3 protein is CASSPWRDREDQPQHF. As DNA, the CDR3 is TGTGCCAGCAGCCCATGGAGGGACAGGGAAGATCAGCCCCAGCATTTT. This rearrangement joins TRBV7-8 to TRBJ1-5; TRBD1 aligns across 9 bases. After removal of 5 bases from V and 5 bases from J, the junction contained 10 bases not matched to a gene. The CDR3 contains 16 residues. The germline gives CDR1 SGHVS, CDR2 FQNEAQ.

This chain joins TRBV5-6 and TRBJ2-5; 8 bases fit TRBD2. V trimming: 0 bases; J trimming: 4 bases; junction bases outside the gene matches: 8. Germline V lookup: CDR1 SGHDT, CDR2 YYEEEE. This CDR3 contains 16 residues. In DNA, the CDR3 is TGTGCCAGCAGCTTGGCGGGGGGGCTAGCGGGAGAGACCCAGTACTTC. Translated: CASSLAGGLAGETQYF. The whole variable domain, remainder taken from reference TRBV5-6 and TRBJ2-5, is DAGVTQSPTHLIKTRGQQVTLRCSPKSGHDTVSWYQQALGQGPQFIFQYYEEEERQRGNFPDRFSGHQFPNYSSELNVNALLLGDSALYLCASSLAGGLAGETQYFGPGTRLLVL.

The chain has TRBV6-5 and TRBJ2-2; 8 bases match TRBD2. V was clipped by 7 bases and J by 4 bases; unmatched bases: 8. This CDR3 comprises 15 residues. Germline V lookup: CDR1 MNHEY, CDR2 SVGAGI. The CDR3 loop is CASTTGGAGTGELFF. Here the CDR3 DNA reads TGTGCCAGCACAACGGGGGGGGCCGGCACCGGGGAGCTGTTTTTT.

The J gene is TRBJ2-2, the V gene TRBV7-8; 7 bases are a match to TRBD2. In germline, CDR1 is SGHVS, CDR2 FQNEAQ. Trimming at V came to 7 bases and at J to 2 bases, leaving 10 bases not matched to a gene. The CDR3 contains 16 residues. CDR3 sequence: CASTVVSGGNTGELFF. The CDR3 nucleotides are TGTGCCAGCACCGTGGTATCGGGGGGAAACACCGGGGAGCTGTTTTTT.